The 25 T cell receptor beta chains below come from one sample, sequenced in a study of CD8 T cell repertoires and HIV-1 epitope variants. Data came from immunoSEQ multiplex PCR; TCRdb stores just in-frame clones and leaves some out. The sample carries several thousand clones, 64% recorded once. No cognate antigen is known for these TCRs. The sequencing input was cultured CD8+ T cells derived from PBMCs. Receptor source: a male donor with HIV.

The J gene is TRBJ1-1, the V gene TRBV6-5, with 8 bases identical to TRBD1. The length of the CDR3 is 15 residues. V shed 6 bases, J shed 6 bases, and the junction held 12 bases outside the gene matches. Germline V gives CDR1 MNHEY, CDR2 SVGAGI. The CDR3 DNA reads TGTGCCAGCAGCTCACCCAAACAGGGGGACGCTGAAGCTTTCTTT. Encoded protein: CASSSPKQGDAEAFF.

In this sample, this clone turned up a few times. This chain connects TRBV19 to TRBJ1-2; D perhaps matches TRBD1 (6 bases). Trimming took 0 bases from V and 8 from J, leaving 10 bases between them. The CDR3 runs to 13 residues. In germline, CDR1 is LNHDA, CDR2 SQIVND (reference sequence). This CDR3 reads CASSIDHRAGYTF. The CDR3, as DNA: TGTGCCAGTAGTATAGATCACAGGGCCGGCTACACCTTC.

This clone was recorded only once. The chain employs TRBV7-9 and TRBJ2-3; maybe TRBD2 (6 bases). Trimming took off 10 bases at V and 5 bases at J, with 22 bases between the two ends. This CDR3 is 15 amino acids long. Germline-derived CDR1 and CDR2 are SEHNR and FQNEAQ (reference sequence). CDR3 residues: CAIDERVGMGDTQYF. The CDR3 DNA reads as TGTGCCATCGACGAGCGGGTGGGAATGGGAGATACGCAGTATTTT.

This chain uses TRBV9 with TRBJ2-7; 9 nucleotides align to TRBD1. V shed 0 bases and J 4 bases; nucleotides not matched to a gene: 8. From germline, CDR1 is SGDLS and CDR2 YYNGEE. The length of the CDR3 is 16 residues. The CDR3 DNA follows: TGTGCCAGCAGCGTAGCACCGGGACAGGGTATATACGAGCAGTACTTC. It yields the protein CASSVAPGQGIYEQYF.

V gene TRBV27 combines with J gene TRBJ2-2; the D is unclear. The germline CDR1 and CDR2 sequences are MNHEY and SMNVEV (reference sequence). V was cut by 5 bases and J by 3 bases, with 13 bases left in between. The CDR3 runs 15 residues. The CDR3 sequence is CASSPVGSDTGELFF. The CDR3 DNA follows: TGTGCCAGCAGTCCCGTTGGGTCTGACACCGGGGAGCTGTTTTTT.

The V and J genes are TRBV11-2 and TRBJ2-3, with TRBD2 matching over 7 bases. The trim removed 2 bases at V and 3 bases at J, leaving 8 bases unmatched. Germline lookup yields CDR1 SGHAT and CDR2 FQNNGV. The CDR3 runs 16 residues. CDR3 bases: TGTGCCAGCAGCTTATTTCGACGACTAGCTACAGATACGCAGTATTTT. This sequence encodes CASSLFRRLATDTQYF. The variable domain in full, with the rest retrieved from reference TRBV11-2 and TRBJ2-3, is EAGVAQSPRYKIIEKRQSVAFWCNPISGHATLYWYQQILGQGPKLLIQFQNNGVVDDSQLPKDRFSAERLKGVDSTLKIQPAKLEDSAVYLCASSLFRRLATDTQYFGPGTRLTVL.

This clone was observed a handful of times. CDR3 loop: CASSHVPGQGQSNEQFF. DNA of the CDR3: TGCGCCAGCAGCCATGTACCGGGACAGGGGCAGAGCAATGAGCAGTTCTTC. V is TRBV4-3 and J is TRBJ2-1; 10 bases are a match to TRBD1. V was clipped by 3 bases and J by 6 bases; unmatched bases: 11. The CDR3 loop spans 17 amino acids. Germline V lookup: CDR1 LGHNA, CDR2 YSLEER.

V usage is TRBV7-9 and J usage is TRBJ2-5; no clear D. Germline V gives CDR1 SEHNR, CDR2 FQNEAQ (reference sequence). The CDR3 contains 12 residues. Trimming shortened V by 4 bases and J by 2 bases, and 5 bases separated the two germline ends. CDR3 protein: CASSSPQETQYF. The DNA for the CDR3 is TGTGCCAGCAGCTCCCCACAAGAGACCCAGTACTTC.

This clone was counted a single time. V is TRBV16 and J is TRBJ2-2, with D unclear. CDR1 and CDR2 from the germline V gene are KGHSY and FQNENV. The V gene lost 0 bases and the J gene lost 6 bases, with 14 bases spanning the gap. The CDR3 length is 16 residues. The CDR3 DNA reads TGTGCCAGCAGCCAATCAAAGTCCCGGGCCGCCGGGGAGCTGTTTTTT. Amino acids: CASSQSKSRAAGELFF.

The CDR3 DNA sequence: TGTGCCAGCTTAGAGGGACAGACCTATGGCTACACCTTC. Encoded protein: CASLEGQTYGYTF. The chain has TRBV28 and TRBJ1-2; 7 bases line up with TRBD1. Germline V gene data show CDR1 as MDHEN and CDR2 as SYDVKM. V was clipped by 8 bases and J by 4 bases; unmatched bases: 7. The CDR3 covers 13 residues.

This chain uses TRBV5-5 with TRBJ2-1; no clear D gene. The V end was cut by 3 bases, the J end by 8 bases, with 18 bases between. The germline V gene has CDR1 SGHKS and CDR2 YYEKEE (reference sequence). There are 15 residues in the CDR3. The CDR3 DNA reads TGTGCCAGCAGCTCCCATGGGCAACTTGCGGATGAGCAGTTCTTC. Amino acids: CASSSHGQLADEQFF.

This clone was seen a few times. The chain links TRBV30 to TRBJ2-2; D not certain. The CDR3 is made up of 12 amino acids. Per germline, CDR1 GTSNPN and CDR2 SVGIG (reference sequence). Trimming removed 8 bases from V and 0 bases from J, with 7 bases in between. As DNA, the CDR3 is TGTGCCGGAATATCGAACACCGGGGAGCTGTTTTTT. The encoded protein is CAGISNTGELFF. Full variable domain (missing parts from reference TRBV30 and TRBJ2-2): SQTIHQWPATLVQPVGSPLSLECTVEGTSNPNLYWYRQAAGRGLQLLFYSVGIGQISSEVPQNLSASRPQDRQFILSSKKLLLSDSGFYLCAGISNTGELFFGEGSRLTVL.

The V and J genes are TRBV5-1 and TRBJ1-4; D is uncertain. Trimming removed 0 bases from V and 5 bases from J, with 11 bases in between. The CDR3 spans 15 residues. Germline CDR1 is SGHRS and CDR2 is YFSETQ. In DNA, the CDR3 is TGCGCCAGCAGCTTGGATGGCAGGAAGAATGAAAAACTGTTTTTT. It yields the protein CASSLDGRKNEKLFF. The complete variable domain, with remaining parts taken from reference TRBV5-1 and TRBJ1-4, reads KAGVTQTPRYLIKTRGQQVTLSCSPISGHRSVSWYQQTPGQGLQFLFEYFSETQRNKGNFPGRFSGRQFSNSRSEMNVSTLELGDSALYLCASSLDGRKNEKLFFGSGTQLSVL.

This clone was found a few times. The chain recombines TRBV28 with TRBJ1-1, with D hard to call. The germline V gene encodes CDR1 MDHEN and CDR2 SYDVKM. The CDR3 has 14 residues. Trimming removed 10 bases from V and 5 bases from J, with 20 bases in between. The CDR3 coding sequence is TGTGCCATCAGCCCCTGGGATCCCAAAACTGAAGCTTTCTTT. Residues: CAISPWDPKTEAFF.

CDR3 sequence reads: CAISAQGPQETQYF. In nucleotides, the CDR3 is TGTGCCATCAGTGCGCAGGGCCCCCAAGAGACCCAGTACTTC. The chain joins TRBV10-3 to TRBJ2-5; weak D call: TRBD1 (5 bases). This CDR3 comprises 14 residues. Trimming shortened V by 4 bases and J by 1 base, and 10 bases separated the two germline ends. CDR1 and CDR2 (germline): ENHRY, SYGVKD.

V gene TRBV10-1 combines with J gene TRBJ2-1, with 11 positions matching TRBD2. The CDR3 runs 15 residues. V shed 5 bases and J 6 bases; nucleotides not matched to a gene: 6. CDR1 WNHNN and CDR2 SYGVQD come from the germline V gene (reference sequence). The CDR3 DNA is TGCGCCAGCAGTATTAGCGGGAGGGGGGGCAATGAGCAGTTCTTC. Amino acid sequence: CASSISGRGGNEQFF.

This clone was counted once. This sequence joins TRBV4-3 and TRBJ2-7; unclear D gene. Germline assignment: CDR1 LGHNA and CDR2 YSLEER. Trimming shortened V by 0 bases and J by 0 bases, and 3 bases separated the two germline ends. The CDR3 has 13 amino acids. The CDR3 region is CASSQDLSYEQYF. DNA for the CDR3: TGCGCCAGCAGCCAAGACCTCTCCTACGAGCAGTACTTC.

V is TRBV27 and J is TRBJ2-1; possible D gene TRBD2, 5 bases. There are 16 residues in the CDR3. Germline CDR1 MNHEY, CDR2 SMNVEV (reference sequence). V lost 0 bases, J lost 2 bases, and 11 bases lay in between. The CDR3 protein is CASSLSTEATYNEQFF. In DNA form, the CDR3 reads TGTGCCAGCAGTTTATCGACGGAGGCTACCTACAATGAGCAGTTCTTC.

This sequence joins TRBV29-1 and TRBJ2-7; 9 nucleotides agree with TRBD1. V was pared by 4 bases and J by 4 bases, with 8 bases of the junction left unmatched. CDR1 is SQVTM, CDR2 ANQGSEA, per germline. The CDR3 spans 14 residues. CDR3 region: CSVARTGVGYEQYF. The CDR3 coding sequence is TGCAGCGTTGCTAGGACAGGGGTGGGATACGAGCAGTACTTC.

V and J are TRBV28 and TRBJ2-7; D ambiguous. Germline CDR1 and CDR2: MDHEN and SYDVKM. V shed 3 bases and J shed 2 bases, with 11 bases lying between them. The CDR3 consists of 14 residues. This chain's CDR3 is CASSFRTAPYEQYF. CDR3 sequence (DNA): TGTGCCAGCAGTTTCCGGACGGCCCCCTACGAGCAGTACTTC.

The rearrangement joins TRBV19 to TRBJ2-5, with D perhaps given as TRBD1 or TRBD2 (5 bases each). The CDR3 loop spans 14 amino acids. V gave up 1 base and J gave up 4 bases, with 10 bases separating them. Germline-derived CDR1 and CDR2 are LNHDA and SQIVND (reference sequence). CDR3 bases: TGTGCCAGTAGTATAGGTGGGGGTAGAGAGACCCAGTACTTC. This gives the protein CASSIGGGRETQYF.

Sample share makes this clone large. This chain uses TRBV19 with TRBJ2-7; 11 bases agree with TRBD2. The CDR3 has 15 amino acids. From germline, CDR1 is LNHDA and CDR2 SQIVND (reference sequence). The V segment lost 3 bases and the J segment 4 bases; nucleotides outside the gene matches: 5. CDR3 loop: CASSIRLAGIYEQYF. CDR3 bases: TGTGCCAGTAGTATCCGACTAGCGGGGATTTACGAGCAGTACTTC.

The chain has TRBV7-6 and TRBJ2-1, with D perhaps matching TRBD1 or TRBD2 (5 bases each). Germline CDR1 and CDR2: SGHVS and FNYEAQ. The CDR3 sequence is 13 residues long. V lost 0 bases and J lost 12, with 12 bases in between. DNA of the CDR3: TGTGCCAGCAGCTTAGCTTCGAGGGACCCGCAGTTCTTC. It encodes CASSLASRDPQFF.

This clone was observed a handful of times. The chain employs TRBV13 and TRBJ1-6, with D possibly TRBD1 on 6 matching bases. This CDR3 contains 14 residues. Germline V gene data show CDR1 as PRHDT and CDR2 as FYEKMQ (reference sequence). V was shortened by 1 base and J by 6 bases, with 7 bases between the two germline ends. The CDR3 DNA reads as TGTGCCAGCAGCTTAGCACAGGGTAATTCACCCCTCCACTTT. Encoded protein: CASSLAQGNSPLHF.

The rearrangement joins TRBV2 to TRBJ1-1; perhaps TRBD1 as D (6 bases). CDR1 is SNHLY, CDR2 FYNNEI, per germline. This CDR3 comprises 14 residues. V lost 7 bases and J lost 2, with 14 bases in between. CDR3 sequence reads: CASNTGASNTEAFF. The CDR3 DNA follows: TGTGCCAGCAACACGGGGGCGAGTAACACTGAAGCTTTCTTT.